The present T cell receptor beta chain was sequenced within a study of shared clonotypes between healthy human individuals. Germline lookup yields CDR1 SGHTA and CDR2 FQGTGA. V lost 5 bases, J lost 10 bases, and 12 bases lay in between. The CDR3 length is 13 residues. This clone came up once. TCRdb keeps only in-frame clones here, not all; method: immunoSEQ multiplex PCR. The table lists 850,000 to 1,200,000 clones, approximately 76% of them singletons, with approximately 1.5% in the top ten. V gene TRBV7-3 combines with J gene TRBJ1-6; no reliable D call. The sample taken for sequencing was memory CD4+ T cells sorted from blood. The subset: CD45RA-negative fraction. The receptor comes from a young man in good health. This CDR3 is CASSPTAASPLHF. The CDR3 DNA reads TGTGCCAGCAGCCCGACGGCCGCCTCACCCCTCCACTTT.